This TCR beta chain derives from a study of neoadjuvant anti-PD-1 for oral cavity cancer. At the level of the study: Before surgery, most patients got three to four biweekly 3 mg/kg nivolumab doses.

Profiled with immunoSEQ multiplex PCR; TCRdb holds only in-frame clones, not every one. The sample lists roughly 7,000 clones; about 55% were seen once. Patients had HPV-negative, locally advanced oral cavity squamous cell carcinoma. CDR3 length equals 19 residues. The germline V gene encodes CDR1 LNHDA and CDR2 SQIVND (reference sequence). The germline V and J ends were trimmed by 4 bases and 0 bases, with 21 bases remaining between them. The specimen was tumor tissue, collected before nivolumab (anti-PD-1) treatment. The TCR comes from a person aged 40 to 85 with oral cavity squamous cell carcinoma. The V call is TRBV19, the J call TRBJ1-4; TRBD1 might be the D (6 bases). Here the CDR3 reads CASSNVGGQQYSTNEKLFF. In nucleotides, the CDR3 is TGTGCCAGTAGTAACGTCGGTGGACAGCAGTACTCAACTAATGAAAAACTGTTTTTT.